This TCR beta chain was found in a study of vaccination effects on CD4 cells after COVID-19. With the ViraFEST assay, the study expanded antigen-specific CD4+ T cells using viral peptide pools, then sequenced them. Investigators separated out CD4+ T cells once around nine days of culture had passed. Convalescent patients had PCR-confirmed SARS-CoV-2 infection between March and December 2020. This clone was counted only a few times. Its specificity is not known. The method was immunoSEQ multiplex PCR; TCRdb's version includes in-frame clones alone and lacks a portion of them. Of under 25,000 clones listed, roughly 72% are singletons. The clonotype was recovered from a human donor who had a prior SARS-CoV-2 infection. The starting material was CD4+ T cells from PBMCs cultured with SARS-CoV-2 spike peptides, obtained before COVID-19 vaccination.

The CDR3 reads CASSLPAGNEQFF. CDR3 in DNA: TGCGCCAGCAGCTTGCCTGCCGGTAATGAGCAGTTCTTC. The genes are TRBV5-1 and TRBJ2-1; D gene uncertain. V was cut by 1 base and J by 7 bases, with 9 bases left in between. Germline V gene lookup returns CDR1 SGHRS and CDR2 YFSETQ. The length of the CDR3 is 13 residues. Variable domain in full (rest from reference TRBV5-1 and TRBJ2-1): KAGVTQTPRYLIKTRGQQVTLSCSPISGHRSVSWYQQTPGQGLQFLFEYFSETQRNKGNFPGRFSGRQFSNSRSEMNVSTLELGDSALYLCASSLPAGNEQFFGPGTRLTVL.